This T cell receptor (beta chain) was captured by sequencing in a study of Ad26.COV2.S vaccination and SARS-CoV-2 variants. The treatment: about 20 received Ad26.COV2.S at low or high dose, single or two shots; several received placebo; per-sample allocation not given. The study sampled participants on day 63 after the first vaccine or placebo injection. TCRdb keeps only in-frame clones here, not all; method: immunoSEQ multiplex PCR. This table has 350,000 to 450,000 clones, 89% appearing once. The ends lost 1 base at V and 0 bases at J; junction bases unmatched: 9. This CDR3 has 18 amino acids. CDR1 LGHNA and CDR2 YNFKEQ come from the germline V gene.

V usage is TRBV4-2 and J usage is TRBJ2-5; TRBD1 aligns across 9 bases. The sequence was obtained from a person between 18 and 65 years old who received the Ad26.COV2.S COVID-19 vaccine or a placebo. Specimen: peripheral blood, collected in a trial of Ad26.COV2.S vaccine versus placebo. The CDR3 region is CASSQVAQGAPDQETQYF. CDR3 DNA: TGTGCCAGCAGCCAAGTTGCACAGGGGGCGCCGGACCAAGAGACCCAGTACTTC.